One sample yielded the 14 T cell receptor beta chains listed below, sequenced in a study of blood T cell repertoires in COVID-19. Measured with immunoSEQ multiplex PCR; TCRdb has only the in-frame clones, and not every one. The sample yields about 200,000 clones, 80% to 90% seen once. Sequencing used peripheral blood. The receptors here all came from a woman in her 50s with acute or convalescent COVID-19.

The chain combines TRBV5-1 with TRBJ2-5, with D hard to call. V shed 4 bases and J shed 0 bases, with 13 bases lying between them. This CDR3 region has 15 residues. Looked up from germline, CDR1 is SGHRS and CDR2 is YFSETQ. The chain's CDR3 is CASSAARPNQETQYF. The DNA of the CDR3 is TGCGCCAGCAGCGCAGCGCGACCCAACCAAGAGACCCAGTACTTC.

V usage is TRBV9 and J usage is TRBJ2-3; perhaps TRBD2 as D (5 bases). The CDR3 has 14 residues. Trimming cost V 7 bases and J 4 bases, with 16 bases left between them. Germline-derived CDR1 and CDR2 are SGDLS and YYNGEE. CDR3 in DNA: TGTGCCAGCGGACGTGGAGGAGGACCAGATACGCAGTATTTT. It translates to CASGRGGGPDTQYF.

The chain's CDR3 is CASSHWTSGRNEQFF. The DNA of the CDR3 is TGTGCCAGCAGCCACTGGACTAGCGGGAGAAATGAGCAGTTCTTC. The rearrangement links TRBV7-2 to TRBJ2-1, with 13 bases identical to TRBD2. The CDR3 totals 15 residues. Per the germline V gene, CDR1 is SGHTA and CDR2 is FQGNSA. Trimming took 5 bases from V and 7 from J; bases not matched to a gene: 5.

The V gene is TRBV11-2, the J gene TRBJ2-5, with D unclear. The V end lost 8 bases, the J end lost 2 bases, and 9 bases lay between the germline ends. Germline assignment: CDR1 SGHAT and CDR2 FQNNGV. The CDR3 contains 12 residues. The chain's CDR3 is CASGRHQETQYF. In nucleotides, the CDR3 is TGTGCCAGCGGAAGACATCAAGAGACCCAGTACTTC.

This clone came up a few times. The genes are TRBV6-6 and TRBJ2-7; 9 positions agree with TRBD2. With V trimmed by 6 bases and J by 4 bases, 7 bases remained unmatched. Germline V lookup: CDR1 MNHNY, CDR2 SVGAGI (reference sequence). There are 14 residues in the CDR3. The CDR3 here is CASRASGIRYEQYF. The CDR3 bases are TGTGCCAGCAGAGCTAGCGGGATTAGGTACGAGCAGTACTTC.

This clone has only one observation. The rearrangement joins TRBV3-1 (or the pseudogene TRBV3-2) to TRBJ2-7; TRBD2 is a possible D gene (5 bases). With 4 bases removed from V and 7 bases from J, the gap between germline ends came to 14 bases. The CDR3 is 13 amino acids. Germline V gives CDR1 LGHDT, CDR2 YNNKEL (reference sequence). The DNA for the CDR3 is TGTGCCAGCAGCCGGACTGGCCCCTGGGAGCAGTACTTC. Protein sequence: CASSRTGPWEQYF.

The V gene is TRBV7-9, the J gene TRBJ2-7; the match to TRBD1 covers 7 bases. There are 13 residues in the CDR3. With V trimmed by 7 bases and J by 4 bases, 7 bases remained unmatched. Per the germline V gene, CDR1 is SEHNR and CDR2 is FQNEAQ (reference sequence). The CDR3 region is CASTTRTGYEQYF. CDR3 nucleotide sequence: TGTGCCAGCACCACCCGGACAGGTTACGAGCAGTACTTC. Drawing the rest from reference TRBV7-9 and TRBJ2-7, the complete variable domain is DTGVSQNPRHKITKRGQNVTFRCDPISEHNRLYWYRQTLGQGPEFLTYFQNEAQLEKSRLLSDRFSAERPKGSFSTLEIQRTEQGDSAMYLCASTTRTGYEQYFGPGTRLTVT.

The sample holds one count of this clone. The gene calls are TRBV12-3 or TRBV12-4 and TRBJ2-7, with D unclear. The CDR3 sequence is 12 residues long. Between the trimmed V and J ends, which lost 3 bases and 7 bases, there was a span of 10 bases. Written as DNA, the CDR3 is TGTGCCAGCAGTTTTACCCTCGGGGAGCAGTACTTC. Translated, it gives CASSFTLGEQYF.

The chain uses TRBV2 and TRBJ1-2; 9 positions match TRBD1. The CDR3 contains 13 residues. V lost 6 bases and J lost 8; bases outside the gene matches: 7. The germline V gene has CDR1 SNHLY and CDR2 FYNNEI. The CDR3 protein is CASRGQGPRGYTF. As DNA, the CDR3 is TGTGCCAGCAGGGGACAGGGCCCTCGGGGCTACACCTTC.

The CDR3 sequence is CASSLALAEPTDTQYF. The CDR3 coding sequence is TGCGCCAGCAGCTTGGCTCTAGCGGAGCCCACAGATACGCAGTATTTT. The V and J genes are TRBV5-1 and TRBJ2-3; TRBD2 aligns across 7 bases. The CDR3 contains 16 residues. V shed 0 bases and J 2 bases; nucleotides not matched to a gene: 6. CDR1 SGHRS and CDR2 YFSETQ come from the germline V gene. The whole variable domain, remainder taken from reference TRBV5-1 and TRBJ2-3, is KAGVTQTPRYLIKTRGQQVTLSCSPISGHRSVSWYQQTPGQGLQFLFEYFSETQRNKGNFPGRFSGRQFSNSRSEMNVSTLELGDSALYLCASSLALAEPTDTQYFGPGTRLTVL.

The gene calls are TRBV11-2 and TRBJ1-1; the match to TRBD1 covers 8 bases. Germline values: CDR1 SGHAT, CDR2 FQNNGV. Trimming removed 4 bases from V and 4 bases from J; junction bases left unmatched: 5. The CDR3 extends over 14 amino acids. CDR3 in amino acids: CASSSTGGVTEAFF. The CDR3 DNA sequence: TGTGCCAGCAGCTCCACAGGGGGGGTCACTGAAGCTTTCTTT.

This clone was counted a single time. V and J are TRBV29-1 and TRBJ1-1; D unresolved. Germline loops: CDR1 SQVTM, CDR2 ANQGSEA. CDR3 size: 11 residues. Trimming cost V 6 bases and J 0 bases, with 5 bases left between them. The CDR3 bases are TGCAGCGTCATCCTGAACACTGAAGCTTTCTTT. It codes for CSVILNTEAFF.

The genes are TRBV20-1 and TRBJ2-2; 9 bases line up with TRBD2. V lost 3 bases to trimming and J lost 2 bases; unmatched junction nucleotides: 4. This CDR3 is 15 amino acids long. The germline V gene has CDR1 DFQATT and CDR2 SNEGSKA (reference sequence). CDR3 sequence reads: CSASVAGDNTGELFF. In DNA form, the CDR3 reads TGCAGTGCTAGTGTAGCGGGAGACAACACCGGGGAGCTGTTTTTT.

V usage is TRBV30 and J usage is TRBJ1-5; no definite D call. V lost 2 bases, J lost 3 bases, and 11 bases lay in between. This CDR3 contains 14 residues. The V gene's germline CDR1 is GTSNPN and CDR2 SVGIG (reference sequence). CDR3 DNA sequence: TGTGCCTGGAGTTTAGTGAGCCACAATCAGCCCCAGCATTTT. Translation gives CAWSLVSHNQPQHF.